Below, 9 T cell receptor beta chains from the same sample are listed, as sequenced in a study of T cell responses to AZD1222 COVID-19 vaccine. The data were produced by immunoSEQ multiplex PCR, yet TCRdb's version contains in-frame clones alone and is incomplete. The sample contains about 66,000 clones, 88% of which appear only once. Material: peripheral blood, obtained 28 days after the second dose of the MenACWY control vaccine. The receptors here all came from an adult who received the MenACWY meningococcal vaccine as a control.

The CDR3 DNA sequence: TGTGCCAGCTCACCAGGACAGGGGAGATCTGAAGCTTTCTTT. This gives the protein CASSPGQGRSEAFF. The chain is built from TRBV18 and TRBJ1-1; TRBD1 matches 9 bases. Trimming at V came to 2 bases and at J to 6 bases, leaving 4 bases not matched to a gene. CDR3 length equals 14 residues. Germline V gene data show CDR1 as KGHSH and CDR2 as LQKENI.

The V call is TRBV11-1, the J call TRBJ1-4; D is undetermined. Trimming cost V 2 bases and J 0 bases, with 7 bases left between them. CDR3 size: 15 residues. Per germline, CDR1 SGHAT and CDR2 FQDESV (reference sequence). CDR3 amino acids: CASSLYTATNEKLFF. CDR3 bases: TGTGCCAGCAGCTTATACACCGCAACTAATGAAAAACTGTTTTTT.

The chain has TRBV19 and TRBJ2-1, with 9 nucleotides matching TRBD1. Trimming cost V 7 bases and J 7 bases; bases outside gene matches: 11. The V gene's germline CDR1 is LNHDA and CDR2 SQIVND (reference sequence). There are 15 residues in the CDR3. CDR3 sequence: CASTPTGGASNEQFF. The CDR3 DNA reads as TGTGCCAGTACTCCGACAGGGGGTGCTTCGAATGAGCAGTTCTTC.

The rearrangement links TRBV7-9 to TRBJ2-5; a possible D gene is TRBD1 (5 bases). Trimming shortened V by 2 bases and J by 0 bases, and 16 bases separated the two germline ends. The CDR3 runs 17 residues. In germline, CDR1 is SEHNR, CDR2 FQNEAQ (reference sequence). Here the CDR3 reads CASSLLTTVWYQETQYF. The CDR3 nucleotides read TGTGCCAGCAGCTTACTTACGACAGTTTGGTACCAAGAGACCCAGTACTTC.

This clone occurred a few times. CDR3 nucleotide sequence: TGTGCCATCAGTCCCCAGGGCTACGAGCAGTACTTC. Protein product: CAISPQGYEQYF. J is TRBJ2-7 and V is TRBV10-3, with D possibly matching TRBD1 (5 bases). This CDR3 spans 12 amino acids. Germline V gene data show CDR1 as ENHRY and CDR2 as SYGVKD. Trimming took off 5 bases at V and 3 bases at J, with 8 bases between the two ends.

The chain recombines TRBV27 with TRBJ1-2; D is unresolved. This CDR3 contains 14 residues. Looked up from germline, CDR1 is MNHEY and CDR2 is SMNVEV (reference sequence). Trimming took off 8 bases at V and 6 bases at J, with 19 bases between the two ends. Here the CDR3 DNA reads TGTGCCAGCCGCCGCTTGGAGGGAGGTCATGGCTACACCTTC. Its translation: CASRRLEGGHGYTF.

The gene calls are TRBV4-3 and TRBJ1-3, with a possible D match to TRBD1 (5 bases). Germline values: CDR1 LGHNA, CDR2 YSLEER. V dropped 0 bases and J dropped 2 bases, with 14 bases sitting between them. The CDR3 totals 17 residues. CDR3 DNA: TGCGCCAGCAGCCAAGATCGTGGGGGAACGCCTGGAAACACCATATATTTT. Translation gives CASSQDRGGTPGNTIYF.

V is TRBV5-1 and J is TRBJ2-7, with 8 bases lining up with TRBD1. The J segment lost 5 bases and the V segment lost 4 bases, leaving 14 bases of the junction unmatched. The CDR3 runs 16 residues. The germline CDR1 and CDR2 sequences are SGHRS and YFSETQ. The CDR3 DNA follows: TGCGCCAGCAGCCCCAGGGGGCGCGGCAGTGACGACGAGCAGTACTTC. As protein: CASSPRGRGSDDEQYF.

The J gene is TRBJ1-2, the V gene TRBV19, with D maybe TRBD1 (6 bases). CDR3 length equals 15 residues. Germline lookup yields CDR1 LNHDA and CDR2 SQIVND (reference sequence). The ends were cut back, 1 base at V and 4 bases at J, with 13 bases in the middle. The CDR3 nucleotides are TGTGCCAGTAGTATAGGTGAAGGGGGAATCTATGGCTACACCTTC. This translates into CASSIGEGGIYGYTF.